A single sample gave rise to the 28 T cell receptor beta chains below, sequenced in a study of blood T cell repertoires in COVID-19. Generated by immunoSEQ multiplex PCR, the TCRdb table keeps only in-frame clones and is missing some. Here the sample spans roughly 180,000 clones, roughly 86% being singletons. Material: peripheral blood. The receptor set was obtained from a woman aged 30 to 39 with active or convalescent COVID-19.

The chain carries TRBV18 and TRBJ2-5; TRBD1 matches at 9 bases. This CDR3 is 14 amino acids long. Germline loops: CDR1 KGHSH, CDR2 LQKENI. Trimming removed 3 bases from V and 5 bases from J; junction bases left unmatched: 4. CDR3 amino acids: CASSPDRGGETQYF. CDR3 sequence (DNA): TGTGCCAGCTCACCGGACAGGGGAGGCGAGACCCAGTACTTC.

A remark on this clone: At the DNA level, this CDR3 is encoded by other sequences in the same sample as well. The chain recombines TRBV19 with TRBJ1-5; D not certain. V shed 6 bases and J shed 2 bases, with 5 bases lying between them. The CDR3 length is 12 residues. The germline CDR1 and CDR2 sequences are LNHDA and SQIVND (reference sequence). CDR3 sequence (DNA): TGTGCCAGTAGGGGAGGCAATCAGCCCCAGCATTTT. Residues: CASRGGNQPQHF.

This clone has a handful of counts. The chain employs TRBV7-2 and TRBJ2-5; perhaps TRBD2 as D (5 bases). The CDR3 consists of 14 residues. V gave up 1 base and J gave up 4 bases, with 10 bases separating them. Germline-derived CDR1 and CDR2 are SGHTA and FQGNSA. CDR3 coding DNA: TGTGCCAGCAGCTTAGGCCTAGCTGGAGAGACCCAGTACTTC. It encodes CASSLGLAGETQYF.

The chain joins TRBV27 to TRBJ2-3, with 14 nucleotides matching TRBD2. The CDR3 totals 18 residues. The V gene end was trimmed by 8 bases and the J gene end by 6 bases; junction bases not matched to a gene: 16. Germline values: CDR1 MNHEY, CDR2 SMNVEV (reference sequence). Here the CDR3 DNA reads TGTGCCAGCCACCGACTAGCGGGAGGGAGGAGGTTCGCCGATACGCAGTATTTT. This encodes CASHRLAGGRRFADTQYF.

As concerns this clone: This CDR3 is also generated by other DNA sequences in the sample. The gene calls are TRBV29-1 and TRBJ1-3; 9 nucleotides match TRBD1. V lost 4 bases to trimming and J lost 4 bases; unmatched junction nucleotides: 2. The CDR3 contains 13 residues. The germline CDR1 and CDR2 sequences are SQVTM and ANQGSEA. CDR3 region: CSVAQGAGNTIYF. CDR3 DNA: TGCAGCGTTGCACAGGGGGCGGGAAACACCATATATTTT.

The gene calls are TRBV15 and TRBJ1-4; perhaps TRBD1 as D (5 bases). Germline V gene data show CDR1 as LNHNV and CDR2 as YYDKDF (reference sequence). V was pared by 5 bases and J by 0 bases, with 13 bases between. The CDR3 sequence is 16 residues long. The CDR3 sequence: CATSARLTATNEKLFF. The CDR3 nucleotides are TGTGCCACCAGCGCAAGACTGACAGCAACTAATGAAAAACTGTTTTTT.

The chain combines TRBV28 with TRBJ2-2; a weak D match, TRBD2 (6 bases). Looked up from germline, CDR1 is MDHEN and CDR2 is SYDVKM. This CDR3 spans 15 amino acids. Trimming left V 6 bases short and J 0 bases short, with 11 bases between. The CDR3 DNA reads TGTGCCAGCAGAGGGACGGGAGCGAACACCGGGGAGCTGTTTTTT. Translating gives CASRGTGANTGELFF. Based on the CDR3 plus reference TRBV28 and TRBJ2-2, the full variable domain is DVKVTQSSRYLVKRTGEKVFLECVQDMDHENMFWYRQDPGLGLRLIYFSYDVKMKEKGDIPEGYSVSREKKERFSLILESASTNQTSMYLCASRGTGANTGELFFGEGSRLTVL.

This sequence joins TRBV6-5 and TRBJ1-2; 8 nucleotides align to TRBD1. The CDR3 is 14 residues long. V was pared by 4 bases and J by 0 bases, with 1 base of the junction left unmatched. From germline, CDR1 is MNHEY and CDR2 SVGAGI. The CDR3 DNA is TGTGCCAGCAGTTGGGACAGGTCTAACTATGGCTACACCTTC. It encodes CASSWDRSNYGYTF.

The chain recombines TRBV7-6 with TRBJ1-2; D unresolved. Germline V gene data show CDR1 as SGHVS and CDR2 as FNYEAQ. Trimming pared 0 bases from V and 5 bases from J, leaving 13 bases between. This CDR3 region has 15 residues. The CDR3 coding sequence is TGTGCCAGCAGCTTAGCCTCGGGTGATGTTTATGGCTACACCTTC. Translated, it gives CASSLASGDVYGYTF.

The chain joins TRBV7-2 to TRBJ1-4; unclear D gene. The CDR3 covers 14 residues. Per the germline V gene, CDR1 is SGHTA and CDR2 is FQGNSA. V was shortened by 2 bases and J by 3 bases, with 7 bases between the two germline ends. CDR3 DNA: TGTGCCAGCAGCTTAAGTTCGGCTAATGAAAAACTGTTTTTT. This gives the protein CASSLSSANEKLFF.

The V gene is TRBV5-1, the J gene TRBJ2-3, with D possibly TRBD1 on 5 matching bases. The V gene's germline CDR1 is SGHRS and CDR2 YFSETQ. The CDR3 is 21 residues long. V lost 5 bases and J lost 0, with 31 bases in between. CDR3 amino acids: CASSSEEKGALRSWSTDTQYF. As DNA, the CDR3 is TGCGCCAGCAGTTCTGAGGAGAAAGGGGCCCTTAGAAGCTGGAGCACAGATACGCAGTATTTT.

The CDR3 nucleotides read TGTGCCAGCAGCTACACAGGGGCGACAAACACTGAAGCTTTCTTT. Protein: CASSYTGATNTEAFF. The V call is TRBV13, the J call TRBJ1-1, with 7 bases matching TRBD1. CDR1 and CDR2 from the germline V gene are PRHDT and FYEKMQ (reference sequence). J lost 2 bases, V lost 4 bases, and 7 bases had no gene match. CDR3 length: 15 residues.

The chain employs TRBV7-2 and TRBJ1-5; D not resolved. Between the trimmed V and J ends, which lost 0 bases and 0 bases, there was a span of 6 bases. The CDR3 runs to 15 residues. Germline V gene data show CDR1 as SGHTA and CDR2 as FQGNSA. CDR3 sequence: CASSLAAFSNQPQHF. The CDR3 coding sequence is TGTGCCAGCAGCTTAGCGGCCTTTAGCAATCAGCCCCAGCATTTT.

The rearrangement joins TRBV5-4 to TRBJ2-3; 13 bases line up with TRBD2. V trimming: 0 bases; J trimming: 3 bases; junction bases outside the gene matches: 4. The CDR3 extends over 17 amino acids. Germline V gene lookup returns CDR1 SGHNT and CDR2 YYREEE (reference sequence). The CDR3 DNA follows: TGTGCCAGCAGCTTGGTTGGACTAGCGGGGGTAACAGATACGCAGTATTTT. It encodes CASSLVGLAGVTDTQYF.

The chain uses TRBV3-1 (or the pseudogene TRBV3-2) and TRBJ1-2, with a tentative D call TRBD1 (6 bases). Germline V lookup: CDR1 LGHDT, CDR2 YNNKEL (reference sequence). The length of the CDR3 is 17 residues. Trimming removed 0 bases from V and 2 bases from J, with 16 bases in between. The CDR3 nucleotides read TGTGCCAGCAGCCAAGATAGTCGGGGGGCGCGGAACTATGGCTACACCTTC. This codes for CASSQDSRGARNYGYTF.

V is TRBV2 and J is TRBJ2-5; 7 bases match TRBD2. V was pared by 4 bases and J by 9 bases, with 2 bases of the junction left unmatched. The germline CDR1 and CDR2 sequences are SNHLY and FYNNEI. The CDR3 covers 11 residues. Here the CDR3 reads CASSVREAQYF. DNA for the CDR3: TGTGCCAGCAGTGTCCGGGAGGCCCAGTACTTC.

As regards this clone: Additional DNA sequences in this sample encode the identical CDR3. The V gene is TRBV11-2, the J gene TRBJ2-3; D is unresolved. V dropped 5 bases and J dropped 0 bases, with 3 bases sitting between them. The germline V gene has CDR1 SGHAT and CDR2 FQNNGV. This CDR3 region has 12 residues. The CDR3 bases are TGTGCCAGCAGCCCGAGCACAGATACGCAGTATTTT. Translating it yields CASSPSTDTQYF.

This sequence joins TRBV6-5 and TRBJ1-6; D perhaps matches TRBD1 (6 bases). V gave up 4 bases and J gave up 9 bases, with 16 bases separating them. The CDR3 covers 15 residues. Germline V gene sequence: CDR1 MNHEY, CDR2 SVGAGI. The CDR3 reads CASSLDSGLISPLHF. The CDR3 DNA sequence: TGTGCCAGCAGTTTGGACAGTGGGCTAATTTCACCCCTCCACTTT.

This chain connects TRBV19 to TRBJ1-5; D gene uncertain. CDR3 length equals 12 residues. The V end lost 6 bases, the J end lost 4 bases, and 7 bases lay between the germline ends. The germline V gene has CDR1 LNHDA and CDR2 SQIVND (reference sequence). CDR3 residues: CASRFLNQPQHF. The DNA for the CDR3 is TGTGCCAGTAGGTTCTTAAATCAGCCCCAGCATTTT.

This clone was observed a few times. This chain joins TRBV5-8 and TRBJ1-1, with no clear D. V lost 7 bases, J lost 5 bases, and 15 bases lay in between. CDR3 length: 13 residues. Germline V CDR1 and CDR2: SGHTS, YDEGEE. The CDR3 spells CASLFLMVTEAFF. The CDR3 DNA follows: TGTGCCAGCCTATTTCTAATGGTAACTGAAGCTTTCTTT.

This chain joins TRBV7-9 and TRBJ2-1, with D tentatively TRBD2 (6 bases). The CDR3 has 14 amino acids. With 5 bases removed from V and 3 bases from J, the gap between germline ends came to 11 bases. CDR1 is SEHNR, CDR2 FQNEAQ, per germline (reference sequence). The CDR3 loop is CASSQSGLYNEQFF. The CDR3 DNA is TGTGCCAGCAGCCAAAGCGGGCTCTACAATGAGCAGTTCTTC.

The chain couples TRBV19 to TRBJ1-1; a possible D gene is TRBD1 (6 bases). The CDR3 runs 15 residues. Trimming left V 3 bases short and J 4 bases short, with 15 bases between. Germline V gives CDR1 LNHDA, CDR2 SQIVND (reference sequence). The CDR3 protein is CASSISPGASTEAFF. The CDR3 DNA sequence: TGTGCCAGTAGTATTTCCCCAGGGGCGAGCACTGAAGCTTTCTTT.

This clone was observed a few times. The genes are TRBV5-1 and TRBJ1-1; possibly TRBD1 for D (5 bases). Germline V gene lookup returns CDR1 SGHRS and CDR2 YFSETQ. The CDR3 extends over 13 amino acids. The V end lost 4 bases, the J end lost 4 bases, and 11 bases lay between the germline ends. CDR3 sequence: CASSPLGGTEAFF. CDR3 coding DNA: TGCGCCAGCAGCCCTTTGGGGGGCACTGAAGCTTTCTTT.

J is TRBJ2-7 and V is TRBV5-1, with D perhaps TRBD2 (5 bases). The V end was cut by 4 bases, the J end by 3 bases, with 14 bases between. In germline, CDR1 is SGHRS, CDR2 YFSETQ. The CDR3 sequence is 14 residues long. Written as DNA, the CDR3 is TGCGCCAGCAGCAACCCGGGGTCTTACTACGAGCAGTACTTC. As protein: CASSNPGSYYEQYF.

The chain links TRBV2 to TRBJ1-6, with TRBD1 identical over 9 bases. V shed 7 bases, J shed 5 bases, and the junction held 3 bases outside the gene matches. The germline gives CDR1 SNHLY, CDR2 FYNNEI. This CDR3 is built from 14 residues. CDR3 amino acids: CASKRDRDNSPLHF. The CDR3 DNA reads as TGTGCCAGCAAACGGGACAGGGATAATTCACCCCTCCACTTT.

CDR3 protein: CASSQRENTGELFF. CDR3 sequence (DNA): TGTGCCAGCAGCCAACGGGAGAACACCGGGGAGCTGTTTTTT. The chain couples TRBV3-1 (or the pseudogene TRBV3-2) to TRBJ2-2, with D perhaps TRBD2 (5 bases). V was clipped by 2 bases and J by 1 base, with 5 bases between them. CDR1 is LGHDT and CDR2 is YNNKEL in the germline V gene (reference sequence). The CDR3 contains 14 residues.

CDR3 nucleotides: TGTGCCAGCAGCACCCGACAGAGCGTGGACACTGAAGCTTTCTTT. Its translation: CASSTRQSVDTEAFF. The chain links TRBV7-9 to TRBJ1-1, with a tentative D call TRBD1 (5 bases). Trimming left V 5 bases short and J 3 bases short, with 16 bases between. The V gene's germline CDR1 is SEHNR and CDR2 FQNEAQ (reference sequence). The CDR3 loop spans 15 amino acids.

This chain links TRBV2 with TRBJ2-1; a possible D gene is TRBD1 (6 bases). The V and J ends lost 2 bases and 5 bases respectively, with 13 bases between them. Germline V gives CDR1 SNHLY, CDR2 FYNNEI. This CDR3 is built from 15 residues. Written as DNA, the CDR3 is TGTGCCAGCAGTGAACTCGAGGACAGAAACAATGAGCAGTTCTTC. Translated, it gives CASSELEDRNNEQFF.